Below are 2 T cell receptor beta chains sequenced from a single sample in a study of T-cell reconstitution after alpha-beta-depleted transplantation in children. Unique molecular identifiers were incorporated when the TCRbeta library was constructed. TCRdb independently ran MiXCR on the PCR reads; one entry per CDR3 protein. The data hold some 440,000 distinct CDR3 sequences, with around 15% observed a single time. The sample here was PBMCs, mostly from graft donor cells, taken 360 days after TCRalphabeta/CD19-depleted stem cell transplant. The receptors were gathered from a boy younger than two who had a stem cell transplant for Wiskott-Aldrich syndrome, so the T cells may come from the graft donor.

The chain joins TRBV3-1 to TRBJ1-5; D not resolved. Trimming stripped 1 base from V and 6 bases from J, with 7 bases between. This CDR3 is built from 13 residues. The V gene's germline CDR1 is LGHDT and CDR2 YNNKEL (reference sequence). In DNA, the CDR3 is TGTGCCAGCAGCCAAGTCCCCAGTCAGCCCCAGCATTTT. As protein: CASSQVPSQPQHF.

This clonotype was observed a few times. J is TRBJ2-7 and V is TRBV20-1; a weak D match, TRBD2 (5 bases). CDR1 is DFQATT and CDR2 is SNEGSKA in the germline V gene (reference sequence). Deletions cut 6 bases from V and 1 base from J, with 22 bases between. This CDR3 is 16 amino acids long. CDR3 amino acids: CSATLGGGESSYEQYF. CDR3 sequence (DNA): TGCAGTGCGACGCTAGGTGGTGGGGAGTCGTCCTACGAGCAGTACTTC.